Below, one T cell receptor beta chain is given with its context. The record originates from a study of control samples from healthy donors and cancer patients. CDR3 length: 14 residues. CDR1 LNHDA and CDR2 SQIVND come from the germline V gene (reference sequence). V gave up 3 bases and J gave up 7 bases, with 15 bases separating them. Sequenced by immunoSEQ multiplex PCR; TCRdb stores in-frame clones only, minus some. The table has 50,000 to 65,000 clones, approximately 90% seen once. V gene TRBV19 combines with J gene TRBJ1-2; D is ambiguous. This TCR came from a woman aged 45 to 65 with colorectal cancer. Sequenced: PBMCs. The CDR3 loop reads CASSMILDVGGYTF. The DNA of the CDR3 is TGTGCCAGTAGTATGATCTTGGATGTTGGTGGCTACACCTTC.